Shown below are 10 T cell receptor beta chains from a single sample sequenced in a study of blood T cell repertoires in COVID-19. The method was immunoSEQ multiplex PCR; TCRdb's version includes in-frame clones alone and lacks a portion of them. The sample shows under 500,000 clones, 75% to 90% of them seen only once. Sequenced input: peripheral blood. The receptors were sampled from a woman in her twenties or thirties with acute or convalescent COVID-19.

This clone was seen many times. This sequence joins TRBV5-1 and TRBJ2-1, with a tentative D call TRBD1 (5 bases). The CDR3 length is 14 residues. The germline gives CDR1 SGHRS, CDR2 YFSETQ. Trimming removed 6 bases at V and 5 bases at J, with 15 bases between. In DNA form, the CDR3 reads TGCGCCAGCACCATCACTCCAGGGAACAATGAGCAGTTCTTC. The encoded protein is CASTITPGNNEQFF.

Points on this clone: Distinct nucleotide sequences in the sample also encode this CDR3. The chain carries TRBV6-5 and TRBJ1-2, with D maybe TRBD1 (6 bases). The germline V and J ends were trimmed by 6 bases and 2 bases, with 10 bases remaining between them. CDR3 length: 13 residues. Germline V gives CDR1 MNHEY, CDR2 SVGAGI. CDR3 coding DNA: TGTGCCAGCAGCACTACAGGGAACTATGGCTACACCTTC. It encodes CASSTTGNYGYTF.

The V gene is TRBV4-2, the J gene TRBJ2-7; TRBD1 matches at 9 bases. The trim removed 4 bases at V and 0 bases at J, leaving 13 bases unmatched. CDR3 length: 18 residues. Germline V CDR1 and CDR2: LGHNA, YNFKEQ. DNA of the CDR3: TGTGCCAGCAGCCCAGTAGGGACAGGGTCTGAGGGCTCCTACGAGCAGTACTTC. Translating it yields CASSPVGTGSEGSYEQYF.

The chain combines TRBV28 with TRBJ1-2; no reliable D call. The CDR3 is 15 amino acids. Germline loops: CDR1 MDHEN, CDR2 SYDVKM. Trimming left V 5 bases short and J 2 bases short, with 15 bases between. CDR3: CASSQTLPRNYGYTF. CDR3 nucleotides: TGTGCCAGCAGTCAGACCCTACCGAGGAACTATGGCTACACCTTC.

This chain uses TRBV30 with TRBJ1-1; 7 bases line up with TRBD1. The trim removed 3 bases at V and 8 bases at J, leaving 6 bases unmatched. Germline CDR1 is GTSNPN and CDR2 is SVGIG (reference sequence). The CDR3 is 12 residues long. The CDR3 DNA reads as TGTGCCTGGAGCCGGGACAGACAAGAAGCTTTCTTT. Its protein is CAWSRDRQEAFF.

The CDR3: CASSIPLDRPTDTQYF. CDR3 DNA: TGCGCCAGCAGCATCCCTTTGGACAGACCAACAGATACGCAGTATTTT. This chain connects TRBV5-1 to TRBJ2-3, with D perhaps matching TRBD1 (6 bases). Germline V lookup: CDR1 SGHRS, CDR2 YFSETQ. The CDR3 sequence is 16 residues long. Trimming shortened V by 4 bases and J by 3 bases, and 18 bases separated the two germline ends.

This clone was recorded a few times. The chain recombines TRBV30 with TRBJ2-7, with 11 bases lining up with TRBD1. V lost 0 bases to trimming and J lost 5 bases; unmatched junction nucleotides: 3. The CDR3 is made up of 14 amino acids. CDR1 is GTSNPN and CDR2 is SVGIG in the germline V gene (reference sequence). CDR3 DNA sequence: TGTGCCTGGAGTGTAGGACAGGGGGCACACGAGCAGTACTTC. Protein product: CAWSVGQGAHEQYF. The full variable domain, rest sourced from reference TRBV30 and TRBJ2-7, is SQTIHQWPATLVQPVGSPLSLECTVEGTSNPNLYWYRQAAGRGLQLLFYSVGIGQISSEVPQNLSASRPQDRQFILSSKKLLLSDSGFYLCAWSVGQGAHEQYFGPGTRLTVT.

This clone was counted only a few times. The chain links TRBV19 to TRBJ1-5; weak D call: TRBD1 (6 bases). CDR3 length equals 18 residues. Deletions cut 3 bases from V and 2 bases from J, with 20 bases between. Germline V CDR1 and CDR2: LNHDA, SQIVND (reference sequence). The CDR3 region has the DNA TGTGCCAGTAGTATTGGCAGAGGGGGGGGAATCGGCAATCAGCCCCAGCATTTT. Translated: CASSIGRGGGIGNQPQHF. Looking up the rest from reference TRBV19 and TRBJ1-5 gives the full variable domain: DGGITQSPKYLFRKEGQNVTLSCEQNLNHDAMYWYRQDPGQGLRLIYYSQIVNDFQKGDIAEGYSVSREKKESFPLTVTSAQKNPTAFYLCASSIGRGGGIGNQPQHFGDGTRLSIL.

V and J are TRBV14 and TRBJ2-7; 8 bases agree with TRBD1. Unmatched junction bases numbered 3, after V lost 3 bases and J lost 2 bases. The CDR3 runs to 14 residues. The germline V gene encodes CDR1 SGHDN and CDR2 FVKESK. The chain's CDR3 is CASSQGTGPYEQYF. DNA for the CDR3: TGTGCCAGCAGCCAGGGGACAGGACCCTACGAGCAGTACTTC.

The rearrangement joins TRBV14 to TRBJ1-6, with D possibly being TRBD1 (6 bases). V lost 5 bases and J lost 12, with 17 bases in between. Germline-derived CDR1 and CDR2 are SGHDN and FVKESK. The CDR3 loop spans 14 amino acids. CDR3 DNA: TGTGCCAGCAGCGGGCGGGGGGGGCGGGTACCCCTCCACTTT. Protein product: CASSGRGGRVPLHF.